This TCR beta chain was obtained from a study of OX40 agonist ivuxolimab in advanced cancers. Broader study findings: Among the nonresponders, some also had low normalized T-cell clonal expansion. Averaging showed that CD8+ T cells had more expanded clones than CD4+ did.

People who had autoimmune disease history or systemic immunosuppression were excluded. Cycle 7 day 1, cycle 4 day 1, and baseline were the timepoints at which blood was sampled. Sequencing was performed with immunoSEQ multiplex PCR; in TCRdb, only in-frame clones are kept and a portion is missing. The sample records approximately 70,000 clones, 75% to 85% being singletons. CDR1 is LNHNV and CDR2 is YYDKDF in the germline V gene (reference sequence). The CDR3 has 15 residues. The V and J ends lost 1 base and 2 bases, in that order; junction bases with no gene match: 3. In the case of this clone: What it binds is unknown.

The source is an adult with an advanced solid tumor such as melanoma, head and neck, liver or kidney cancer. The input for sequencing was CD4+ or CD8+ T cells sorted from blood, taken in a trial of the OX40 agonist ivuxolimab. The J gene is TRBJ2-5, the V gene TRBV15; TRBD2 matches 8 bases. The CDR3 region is CATSRAGGAQETQYF. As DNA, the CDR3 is TGTGCCACCAGCAGAGCGGGGGGGGCGCAAGAGACCCAGTACTTC.